Reported below is one TCR beta chain. Its antigen remains undetermined. Per-nucleotide qualities are absent, and no much larger clonotype sits a single base away. These data come from a study of T-cell reconstitution after alpha-beta-depleted transplantation in children (dated by TCRdb to 2015 to 2016). Looking at the study overall: Using TCR repertoire profiling, the study quantitatively followed how T-cell immune reconstitution unfolded in children after TCRalphabeta/CD19-depleted allogeneic hematopoietic cell transplantation.

The method behind the library was PCR. This sample was sequenced with an Illumina HiSeq 2500. Molecular barcoding was employed in the preparation of TCR libraries, with unique molecular identifiers being used to normalize TCRbeta repertoire quantification. The public reads were reanalyzed by TCRdb: fastp trimming at Q25, MiXCR alignment, in-frame beta chains only. CDR3 protein duplicates are merged, each entry listing the most common genes and DNA. Across this sample there are 110,000 or so distinct CDR3 sequences, with 5.5% to 6.5% seen only once. The leading ten clones occupy 20% to 25% of the sample. The treatment or condition label for this specimen denotes: allogeneic hematopoietic cell transplantation with graft depleted of TCRalphabeta T cells and CD19 B cells. Transplant recipients were children who received TCRalphabeta/CD19-depleted allogeneic hematopoietic cell grafts. Broad study findings and their caveats: The apparently early recovery of alphabetaT-cell counts about two months after transplant reportedly depended on only several hundred rapidly expanded clones that came from non-depleted graft cells. The high TCRbeta diversity at day 60 in some patients was ascribed to recipient T cells and intrathymic progenitors that had survived conditioning. Hyperexpanded clone frequencies declined over subsequent months; after one year, T-cell counts and TCRbeta diversity were mostly attributed to newly produced T cells.

From the cysteine up to the phenylalanine, the CDR3 has a length of 14 residues. Kept here is only the CDR3 DNA, which spans 42 bases and is read in frame from base 1. CDR1 and CDR2 were assigned from the germline V gene as SGHDT and YYEEEE. The germline ends are 11 bases apart after V is trimmed by 7 bases and J by 0 bases. This sequence uses TRBV5-6 and TRBJ1-5; no D gene is confidently identified. This TCR derives from a male patient between 2 and 10 years old who had a stem cell transplant for acute lymphoblastic leukemia, so the T cells may come from the graft donor. The source was PBMCs, mostly from graft donor cells, collected 360 days after TCRalphabeta/CD19-depleted stem cell transplant. The CDR3 is CASHFTNSNQPQHF. Read as DNA, the sequence is TGTGCCAGCCATTTCACGAATAGCAATCAGCCCCAGCATTTT.